This TCR beta chain is drawn from a study of response to subunit inactivated influenza vaccine. TCRdb fed the RT-PCR reads into MiXCR, producing one record per CDR3 protein. The sample consists of about 540,000 distinct CDR3 sequences, roughly 25% of them appearing once. The junction had 6 bases not matched to a gene; V was cut back by 4 bases and J by 4 bases. Germline CDR1 is SNHLY and CDR2 is FYNNEI. This CDR3 contains 16 residues. These same data were also listed under a study on T cells expressing NK-cell markers. That source adds: As the method of synthesis, 5'RACE template switching with UMIs yielded TCR beta cDNA. No clear determination of HCMV specificity was made for expanded NKG2C+ T cell clones.

J is TRBJ2-5 and V is TRBV2, with TRBD2 matching over 13 bases. This TCR derives from a man in his fifties or sixties who received an inactivated influenza vaccine. Sequencing used CD4+ T cells sorted from PBMCs, obtained less than 13 days after vaccination. CDR3 residues: CASSGTSGSIRETQYF. The CDR3 nucleotides are TGTGCCAGCAGTGGGACTAGCGGGAGTATCCGAGAGACCCAGTACTTC.